This T cell receptor (beta chain) is from a study of shared clonotypes between healthy human individuals (dated by TCRdb to 2019 to 2021). In terms of the full investigation: The cohort included a few men and a couple of women between 18 and 49 years of age. Between about 0.9 and 8.9 billion PBMCs per donor were obtained by leukapheresis. To increase sequencing depth and limit assay-specific biases, TCR repertoire library preparation and sequencing were carried out by different laboratories using diverse techniques. To estimate repertoire size and how much clonotypes are shared between individuals, the study performed deep sequencing of blood TCR repertoires from a few healthy adults. For each donor, CD4 naive and CD4 memory were each run on three plates, CD8 naive on two plates, and CD8 memory on one plate.

Remarks on this clone: Its cognate antigen has yet to be identified. No base quality values were provided; no much bigger clone lies one nucleotide off.

The donors were healthy, HIV-negative adults with no recently reported acute infections or vaccinations. Only Caucasian adults living in Nashville, Tennessee, USA were represented among the donors. CD4+ T cells were enriched by magnetic negative selection, after which naive cells were positively selected on CD45RA and the negative fraction was taken as the memory subset. After blood collection by leukapheresis, PBMCs were isolated using Ficoll-Histopaque density gradient centrifugation and then cryopreserved in the vapor phase of liquid nitrogen. Analytical flow cytometry was used to check the purity and quantity of every magnetically sorted T cell population. Genomic DNA was isolated from every sorted fraction and measured by UV absorbance on a Nanodrop 2000c. Paper-wide results and their limitations: Incomplete sequencing was indicated by rarefaction of sorted-subset datasets, despite the large sequencing depth. Compared with non-shared clonotypes, clonotypes shared by all four sorted-subset donors had higher generation probabilities. Sharing across a few donors was observed for approximately 5% of naive CD4, under 4% of naive CD8, 2% to 2.5% of memory CD4, and over 0.3% of memory CD8 clonotypes. Sampling was restricted to blood, and TCR repertoires in tissue are likely to differ from TCR repertoires in blood. Larger estimated clonotype richness was generally found for naive subsets than for memory subsets. Because the study included a small number of donors, the genetic and exposure-history diversity represented was limited. Based on pairwise subsampling, the degree of clonotype sharing among donors was expected to be affected by sequencing depth.

Based on the germline V gene (reference sequence), the CDR1 and CDR2 sequences are MNHEY and SMNVEV. Cut back by 3 bases and 8 bases, the V and J ends lie 14 bases apart. Inclusive of the bounding cysteine and phenylalanine, the CDR3 is 14 residues long. Only CDR3 DNA remains: 42 bases, in frame from the first base. TCR CDR3 regions were amplified from genomic DNA by multiplex PCR using the deep immunoSEQ assay. For each cell subset, the extracted genomic DNA was distributed evenly across all wells of several immunoSEQ 96-well plates, and each plate served as one replicate. Each replicate PCR for sorted subsets received 150 to 250 ng genomic DNA, equal to 28,000 or so T cell genomes. Purified libraries were quantified with a Qubit 3.0 fluorometer, sized on a Bioanalyzer 2100, and re-quantified with the KAPA Library Quantification kit. Every immunoSEQ 96-well plate was sequenced on a dedicated single-read 150-cycle Illumina NextSeq 550 flow cell. In the authors' own workflow: Because only junctional sequences without quality scores were contained in the immunoSEQ output, filtering matching that applied to full-length reads could not be performed. Sequences were annotated with PyIR, a Python wrapper for IgBLAST v1.9, using IMGT germline references to assign V/J genes and CDR3. Reads with weak V/J assignments (E-value above 1e-6), missing CDR3, stop codons, out-of-frame junctions, or ambiguous translated residues were removed. V3J clonotypes were defined by identical inferred V gene, J gene, and CDR3 amino acid sequence. Percentage overlap between repertoires was calculated by dividing the number of shared unique clonotypes by the size of the smaller repertoire. Richness of each repertoire was evaluated using RTK rarefaction, the Chao1 estimator, and Recon v2.1 estimates of unobserved clonotypes. For all TCRbeta clonotypes obtained by the gDNA method from four donors, generation probabilities were computed with OLGA. Drawn from immuneACCESS, this table holds only the in-frame rearrangements with V and J called that TCRdb kept. Clones are partly lost; checked studies trace under half to an unresolved V gene and leave the rest unexplained. The V and J calls and clone size come from that table; D and trimming were worked out from the DNA. The sample has 400,000 to 600,000 clones on record, approximately 95% of them singletons. 0.05% to 0.07% of the sample comes from the top ten.

This sequence originates from a woman under 40 in good health. The sequencing sample was made of naive CD4+ T cells sorted from blood. The meaning of the sample's cell subset or site label: CD45RA+ positively selected. The receptor chain draws on TRBV27 and TRBJ2-1; TRBD2 is a weak D gene call, 6 bases matching. The CDR3 region: CASSFRLASDEQFF. The sequenced DNA: TGTGCCAGCAGTTTTAGGCTAGCGTCGGATGAGCAGTTCTTC.